The 19 T cell receptor beta chains below come from one sample, sequenced in a study of blood T cell repertoires in COVID-19. Clones were sequenced by immunoSEQ multiplex PCR, and TCRdb holds only the in-frame ones, with some missing. The sample records approximately 200,000 clones, less than 95% being singletons. The sequenced sample was peripheral blood. These receptors all stem from a man aged 30 to 45 with COVID-19, enrolled during active disease.

The rearrangement joins TRBV7-6 to TRBJ2-7, with D possibly TRBD1 on 6 matching bases. Germline lookup yields CDR1 SGHVS and CDR2 FNYEAQ. Trimming took off 1 base at V and 0 bases at J, with 16 bases between the two ends. The CDR3 loop spans 17 amino acids. The CDR3 here is CASSLETWDISSYEQYF. The CDR3 DNA is TGTGCCAGCAGCTTAGAGACGTGGGACATCAGCTCCTACGAGCAGTACTTC. The whole variable domain, remainder taken from reference TRBV7-6 and TRBJ2-7, is GAGVSQSPRYKVTKRGQDVALRCDPISGHVSLYWYRQALGQGPEFLTYFNYEAQQDKSGLPNDRFSAERPEGSISTLTIQRTEQRDSAMYRCASSLETWDISSYEQYFGPGTRLTVT.

This rearrangement joins TRBV4-1 to TRBJ2-7; TRBD2 aligns across 7 bases. CDR3 length equals 17 residues. Germline assignment: CDR1 MGHRA and CDR2 YSYEKL. V shed 1 base and J 0 bases; nucleotides not matched to a gene: 9. CDR3 in amino acids: CASSQGFLGTNSYEQYF. The CDR3 nucleotides are TGCGCCAGCAGCCAAGGGTTTTTAGGGACTAACTCCTACGAGCAGTACTTC.

The chain carries TRBV19 and TRBJ1-2; tentative D call: TRBD1 (6 bases). The CDR3 has 14 amino acids. With 2 bases removed from V and 8 bases from J, the gap between germline ends came to 15 bases. Germline V gene data show CDR1 as LNHDA and CDR2 as SQIVND (reference sequence). The CDR3 DNA reads as TGTGCCAGTAGTATAAAGAACAGGGTGCGAGGCTACACCTTC. It specifies CASSIKNRVRGYTF.

The rearrangement joins TRBV3-1 (or the pseudogene TRBV3-2) to TRBJ2-5, with 12 bases matching TRBD2. After removal of 4 bases from V and 5 bases from J, the junction contained 5 bases not matched to a gene. Germline loops: CDR1 LGHDT, CDR2 YNNKEL (reference sequence). The CDR3 has 15 amino acids. CDR3 sequence reads: CASSPGLAGYETQYF. CDR3 coding DNA: TGTGCCAGCAGCCCAGGACTAGCGGGGTACGAGACCCAGTACTTC.

CDR3 sequence reads: CASSEGGDNYSNQPQHF. CDR3 sequence (DNA): TGTGCCAGCAGTGAGGGGGGGGACAACTATAGCAATCAGCCCCAGCATTTT. The chain recombines TRBV28 with TRBJ1-5; D might be TRBD1 (6 bases). V was shortened by 5 bases and J by 0 bases, with 17 bases between the two germline ends. CDR1 is MDHEN and CDR2 is SYDVKM in the germline V gene. CDR3 length: 17 amino acids.

The V call is TRBV6-1, the J call TRBJ2-3, with a possible D match to TRBD2 (5 bases). The germline V and J ends were trimmed by 2 bases and 3 bases, with 12 bases remaining between them. Germline CDR1 and CDR2: MNHNS and SASEGT. The CDR3 sequence is 15 residues long. The CDR3, as DNA: TGTGCCAGCAGTGAACTAGCTAGTCTAACAGATACGCAGTATTTT. Protein product: CASSELASLTDTQYF.

V gene TRBV10-3 combines with J gene TRBJ2-3, with 12 nucleotides matching TRBD1. The CDR3 loop spans 16 amino acids. CDR1 is ENHRY and CDR2 is SYGVKD in the germline V gene. V lost 6 bases, J lost 1 base, and 5 bases stayed unmatched. CDR3 amino acids: CAIRSGTGGGTDTQYF. The CDR3 region has the DNA TGTGCCATCAGGAGTGGGACAGGGGGCGGCACAGATACGCAGTATTTT.

The V and J genes are TRBV6-6 and TRBJ2-5, with 11 bases matching TRBD2. From germline, CDR1 is MNHNY and CDR2 SVGAGI (reference sequence). This CDR3 is built from 14 residues. Trimming at V came to 11 bases and at J to 2 bases, leaving 7 bases not matched to a gene. The CDR3 DNA sequence: TGTGCCTCAGGGACTAGCGGATCGCAAGAGACCCAGTACTTC. Its translation is CASGTSGSQETQYF.

The chain uses TRBV2 and TRBJ1-2, with D possibly matching TRBD1 (6 bases). The CDR3 runs 13 residues. V lost 6 bases and J lost 8, with 16 bases in between. CDR1 and CDR2 from the germline V gene are SNHLY and FYNNEI. The CDR3 coding sequence is TGTGCCAGCAGCCCACAGGGATCTGCCGGCTACACCTTC. Its protein product is CASSPQGSAGYTF. The full variable domain, with the rest looked up from reference TRBV2 and TRBJ1-2, is EPEVTQTPSHQVTQMGQEVILRCVPISNHLYFYWYRQILGQKVEFLVSFYNNEISEKSEIFDDQFSVERPDGSNFTLKIRSTKLEDSAMYFCASSPQGSAGYTFGSGTRLTVV.

This rearrangement joins TRBV5-6 to TRBJ1-2; 8 bases agree with TRBD1. Germline CDR1 is SGHDT and CDR2 is YYEEEE. The junction had 7 bases not matched to a gene; V was cut back by 4 bases and J by 8 bases. The CDR3 sequence is 13 residues long. The CDR3 loop is CASSIPTGEGYTF. As DNA, the CDR3 is TGTGCCAGCAGCATCCCGACAGGGGAGGGCTACACCTTC.

The rearrangement joins TRBV20-1 to TRBJ2-5, with 12 bases aligning to TRBD2. CDR3 size: 15 residues. Germline values: CDR1 DFQATT, CDR2 SNEGSKA (reference sequence). The trim removed 3 bases at V and 2 bases at J, leaving 4 bases unmatched. CDR3 coding DNA: TGCAGTGCTAGTCTAGCGGGGGGGTTACAAGAGACCCAGTACTTC. Encoded protein: CSASLAGGLQETQYF.

The chain employs TRBV14 and TRBJ2-3, with TRBD1 identical over 7 bases. Losses at the gene ends were 1 base for V and 2 bases for J; bases not matched to a gene: 9. There are 17 residues in the CDR3. CDR1 SGHDN and CDR2 FVKESK come from the germline V gene. The CDR3 loop reads CASSQVGYRGPTDTQYF. In DNA, the CDR3 is TGTGCCAGCAGCCAAGTTGGGTACAGGGGCCCCACAGATACGCAGTATTTT. Complete variable domain (other parts from reference TRBV14 and TRBJ2-3): EAGVTQFPSHSVIEKGQTVTLRCDPISGHDNLYWYRRVMGKEIKFLLHFVKESKQDESGMPNNRFLAERTGGTYSTLKVQPAELEDSGVYFCASSQVGYRGPTDTQYFGPGTRLTVL.

The V call is TRBV9, the J call TRBJ2-1; 7 nucleotides align to TRBD2. The germline V gene has CDR1 SGDLS and CDR2 YYNGEE. V dropped 4 bases and J dropped 2; count of bases not matched to a gene: 3. This CDR3 has 14 amino acids. This CDR3 reads CASSPGGAYNEQFF. The CDR3 DNA is TGTGCCAGCAGCCCTGGGGGGGCCTACAATGAGCAGTTCTTC.

The chain couples TRBV11-2 to TRBJ1-2; 11 bases are a match to TRBD1. Germline trimming cut 3 bases from V and 3 bases from J; bases unmatched to any gene: 6. The germline V gene has CDR1 SGHAT and CDR2 FQNNGV. This CDR3 spans 16 amino acids. This CDR3 is CASSFGTGQGDYGYTF. The CDR3 DNA reads as TGTGCCAGCAGCTTCGGAACGGGACAGGGGGACTATGGCTACACCTTC.

This chain uses TRBV5-4 with TRBJ1-3; TRBD1 matches at 7 bases. The CDR3 is 15 residues long. CDR1 is SGHNT, CDR2 YYREEE, per germline (reference sequence). V trimming: 4 bases; J trimming: 0 bases; junction bases outside the gene matches: 4. CDR3 amino acids: CASSANRGSGNTIYF. CDR3 bases: TGTGCCAGCAGCGCCAACAGGGGCTCTGGAAACACCATATATTTT.

The rearrangement links TRBV7-3 to TRBJ2-5; no clear D gene. The CDR3 loop spans 13 amino acids. Germline CDR1 is SGHTA and CDR2 is FQGTGA. Between the trimmed V and J ends, which lost 2 bases and 5 bases, there was a span of 9 bases. The CDR3, as DNA: TGTGCCAGCAGCTTAGAGGCTTCGGAGACCCAGTACTTC. Translating it yields CASSLEASETQYF.

This chain uses TRBV5-4 with TRBJ1-6; possible D gene TRBD1, 6 bases. Germline CDR1 SGHNT, CDR2 YYREEE (reference sequence). The CDR3 consists of 14 residues. V lost 4 bases and J 14 bases, leaving 19 bases between the germline ends. The CDR3 reads CASSDTGSYRALHF. The CDR3 nucleotides are TGTGCCAGCAGCGATACAGGGAGCTATAGGGCCCTCCACTTT. The whole variable domain, filled in from reference TRBV5-4 and TRBJ1-6, reads ETGVTQSPTHLIKTRGQQVTLRCSSQSGHNTVSWYQQALGQGPQFIFQYYREEENGRGNFPPRFSGLQFPNYSSELNVNALELDDSALYLCASSDTGSYRALHFGNGTRLTVT.

The chain combines TRBV19 with TRBJ1-4; TRBD1 aligns across 7 bases. The CDR3 has 15 amino acids. Trimming took 6 bases from V and 4 from J; bases not matched to a gene: 8. From germline, CDR1 is LNHDA and CDR2 SQIVND (reference sequence). CDR3 nucleotides: TGTGCCAGTAGCTATGGGGACAGCGGTAATGAAAAACTGTTTTTT. This encodes CASSYGDSGNEKLFF.

J is TRBJ1-2 and V is TRBV6-1, with 7 bases identical to TRBD1. V was pared by 3 bases and J by 11 bases, with 9 bases of the junction left unmatched. The CDR3 has 13 residues. The germline V gene encodes CDR1 MNHNS and CDR2 SASEGT. The DNA for the CDR3 is TGTGCCAGCAGTGAGAACACCGACAGGGTGTACACCTTC. This gives the protein CASSENTDRVYTF.